These T cell receptor beta chains were read from a single sample in a study of shared clonotypes between healthy human individuals. The data were produced by immunoSEQ multiplex PCR, yet TCRdb's version contains in-frame clones alone and is incomplete. The sample has roughly 890,000 clones, around 92% seen once; the top ten hold approximately 25%. The sequencing sample was made of naive CD8+ T cells sorted from blood. Source of these receptors: a man aged 30 to 39 in good health. Both conserved end residues are part of each CDR3. A D gene is named only where the DNA matches it firmly. Rows may omit the clone size; those that give it use once, few, many or a size class.

once	TRBD2	TRBV14	TRBJ2-7	TGTGCCAGCAGCCAAGGGATAACTAGCGGGAGATACGAGCAGTACTTC	CASSQGITSGRYEQYF
NA	TRBD1	TRBV10-3	TRBJ2-5	TGTGCCATCAGTGCAGGGGGCGTGGAGACCCAGTACTTC	CAISAGGVETQYF
NA	TRBD2	TRBV29-1	TRBJ2-7	TGCAGCGTTGGTGCGGGGGGCTACGAGCAGTACTTC	CSVGAGGYEQYF
NA	NA	TRBV7-9	TRBJ2-2	TGTGCCAGCAGCTTTCCCAGAACAGGGAAGAGCTCCGGGGAGCTGTTTTTT	CASSFPRTGKSSGELFF
NA	NA	TRBV7-9	TRBJ1-5	TGTGCCAGCAGCCCCGGTGGTCAGCCCCAGCATTTT	CASSPGGQPQHF
once	NA	TRBV4-3	TRBJ2-1	TGCGCCAGCAGCCAAGATCGCTTTAGCGCTGAGCAGTTCTTC	CASSQDRFSAEQFF
NA	NA	TRBV28	TRBJ1-4	TGTGCCAGCAGTTTATTCTTCTCAGGGGCTGGTGAAAAACTGTTTTTT	CASSLFFSGAGEKLFF
NA	NA	TRBV9	TRBJ2-1	TGTGCCAGCAGCGTAGGGTGGACCTCGCACAATGAGCAGTTCTTC	CASSVGWTSHNEQFF
many	TRBD1	TRBV7-2	TRBJ2-1	TGTGCCAGCAGCGGGCTGGACAGGGGCCTCTACAATGAGCAGTTCTTC	CASSGLDRGLYNEQFF
NA	TRBD1	TRBV12-5	TRBJ2-2	TGTGCTAGTGGTGACGATGGCCGGGACAGGGGACCCGGGGAGCTGTTTTTT	CASGDDGRDRGPGELFF
NA	NA	TRBV7-8	TRBJ2-1	TGTGCCAGCAGCTTAGCGGGCGGGAATGAGCAGTTCTTC	CASSLAGGNEQFF
once	NA	TRBV7-3	TRBJ2-1	TGTGCCAGCAGCTTATCCCCGGGAGAGGCCTACAATGAGCAGTTCTTC	CASSLSPGEAYNEQFF
NA	TRBD2	TRBV11-2	TRBJ2-7	TGTGCCAGCAGCTCCCTAATTTTGGCCGCGGGGGACTACGAGCAGTACTTC	CASSSLILAAGDYEQYF
few	NA	TRBV27	TRBJ1-2	TGTGCCAGCAGTTTATCCCCTCTCTATGGCTACACCTTC	CASSLSPLYGYTF
NA	NA	TRBV7-7	TRBJ1-1	TGTGCCAGCAGCTTAGGGCCCAGGTTGAGCACTGAAGCTTTCTTT	CASSLGPRLSTEAFF